These 13 T cell receptor beta chains share one sample of origin, sequenced in a study of OX40 agonist ivuxolimab in advanced cancers. The repertoire was sequenced with immunoSEQ multiplex PCR; TCRdb's copy has only in-frame clones and lacks some. The sample lists tens of thousands of clones; roughly nine tenths were seen once. The sample here was CD4+ or CD8+ T cells sorted from blood, taken in a trial of the OX40 agonist ivuxolimab. Receptors originate from an adult with an advanced solid tumor such as melanoma, head and neck, liver or kidney cancer.

This chain connects TRBV18 to TRBJ1-3, with D possibly TRBD1 on 6 matching bases. The CDR3 runs to 15 residues. Between the trimmed V and J ends, which lost 2 bases and 4 bases, there was a span of 12 bases. The germline V gene encodes CDR1 KGHSH and CDR2 LQKENI. CDR3 sequence: CASSPVLGQGNTIYF. The CDR3 DNA reads TGTGCCAGCTCACCAGTTCTAGGACAGGGAAACACCATATATTTT.

This clone was recorded a few times. The chain recombines TRBV7-3 with TRBJ2-7, with 7 bases lining up with TRBD2. CDR3 length: 15 residues. Trimming removed 1 base from V and 4 bases from J; junction bases left unmatched: 7. Germline lookup yields CDR1 SGHTA and CDR2 FQGTGA. CDR3 residues: CASSLMREFGYEQYF. DNA of the CDR3: TGTGCCAGCAGCTTAATGCGGGAGTTCGGGTACGAGCAGTACTTC.

J is TRBJ2-1 and V is TRBV6-6; 7 bases map to TRBD1. This CDR3 is 13 amino acids long. Germline CDR1 is MNHNY and CDR2 is SVGAGI (reference sequence). The trim removed 6 bases at V and 7 bases at J, leaving 6 bases unmatched. CDR3 residues: CASRPTGLNEQFF. The DNA for the CDR3 is TGTGCCAGCAGACCGACAGGGTTAAATGAGCAGTTCTTC.

This clone was counted once. The V and J genes are TRBV7-6 and TRBJ1-4; D is unclear. Trimming shortened V by 1 base and J by 0 bases, and 15 bases separated the two germline ends. Per germline, CDR1 SGHVS and CDR2 FNYEAQ. The CDR3 loop spans 18 amino acids. The CDR3 region has the DNA TGTGCCAGCAGCTTAGGCGGCGGATCAGCCGCAACTAATGAAAAACTGTTTTTT. Protein product: CASSLGGGSAATNEKLFF. Looking up the rest from reference TRBV7-6 and TRBJ1-4 gives the full variable domain: GAGVSQSPRYKVTKRGQDVALRCDPISGHVSLYWYRQALGQGPEFLTYFNYEAQQDKSGLPNDRFSAERPEGSISTLTIQRTEQRDSAMYRCASSLGGGSAATNEKLFFGSGTQLSVL.

This clone was observed once. The V call is TRBV18, the J call TRBJ2-7; 10 nucleotides match TRBD2. CDR1 is KGHSH and CDR2 is LQKENI in the germline V gene. Trimming removed 3 bases from V and 6 bases from J; junction bases left unmatched: 8. The CDR3 consists of 15 residues. The CDR3 sequence: CASSPPTSGVGEQYF. The CDR3 nucleotides are TGTGCCAGCTCACCTCCCACTAGCGGGGTCGGCGAGCAGTACTTC.

The rearrangement uses TRBV19 and TRBJ2-1, with D perhaps matching TRBD1 (5 bases). V dropped 5 bases and J dropped 2 bases, with 10 bases sitting between them. Germline assignment: CDR1 LNHDA and CDR2 SQIVND (reference sequence). The CDR3 covers 14 residues. The CDR3 sequence is CASSDRGTYNEQFF. CDR3 DNA: TGTGCCAGTAGTGATAGGGGAACCTACAATGAGCAGTTCTTC.

The rearrangement links TRBV30 to TRBJ2-2, with 8 bases aligning to TRBD2. The CDR3 is made up of 16 amino acids. Germline lookup yields CDR1 GTSNPN and CDR2 SVGIG (reference sequence). V gave up 0 bases and J gave up 5 bases; unmatched junction bases: 8. CDR3 coding DNA: TGTGCCTGGAGTGTACCGGGAGGGCCGGTTACCGGGGAGCTGTTTTTT. This gives the protein CAWSVPGGPVTGELFF. Filled out from reference TRBV30 and TRBJ2-2, the complete variable domain reads SQTIHQWPATLVQPVGSPLSLECTVEGTSNPNLYWYRQAAGRGLQLLFYSVGIGQISSEVPQNLSASRPQDRQFILSSKKLLLSDSGFYLCAWSVPGGPVTGELFFGEGSRLTVL.

J is TRBJ2-3 and V is TRBV6-4, with 8 bases lining up with TRBD2. Germline V lookup: CDR1 MRHNA, CDR2 SNTAGT. The V segment lost 2 bases and the J segment 4 bases; nucleotides outside the gene matches: 5. CDR3 size: 15 residues. The CDR3 spells CASSDQGLASDTQYF. Here the CDR3 DNA reads TGTGCCAGCAGTGACCAAGGACTAGCTTCAGATACGCAGTATTTT.

The V call is TRBV5-4, the J call TRBJ2-7; 10 nucleotides align to TRBD2. CDR1 and CDR2 from the germline V gene are SGHNT and YYREEE (reference sequence). The V and J ends lost 4 bases and 0 bases, in that order; junction bases with no gene match: 10. The CDR3 has 17 amino acids. The CDR3: CASSPLGLAESSYEQYF. CDR3 DNA: TGTGCCAGCAGCCCCCTAGGACTAGCGGAAAGCTCCTACGAGCAGTACTTC.

The chain employs TRBV5-1 and TRBJ2-5; D remains ambiguous. From germline, CDR1 is SGHRS and CDR2 YFSETQ. Trimming pared 0 bases from V and 5 bases from J, leaving 11 bases between. The CDR3 loop spans 14 amino acids. The CDR3 coding sequence is TGCGCCAGCAGCTTGGCCGGCTCCTCGGAGACCCAGTACTTC. Protein product: CASSLAGSSETQYF.

J is TRBJ2-7 and V is TRBV5-1; D uncertain. The V and J ends lost 2 bases and 4 bases respectively, with 7 bases between them. The CDR3 is 12 residues long. Germline lookup yields CDR1 SGHRS and CDR2 YFSETQ. The CDR3 protein is CASSFGGYEQYF. The DNA for the CDR3 is TGCGCCAGCAGCTTCGGCGGTTACGAGCAGTACTTC. The whole variable domain, filled in from reference TRBV5-1 and TRBJ2-7, reads KAGVTQTPRYLIKTRGQQVTLSCSPISGHRSVSWYQQTPGQGLQFLFEYFSETQRNKGNFPGRFSGRQFSNSRSEMNVSTLELGDSALYLCASSFGGYEQYFGPGTRLTVT.

V is TRBV10-2 and J is TRBJ1-1; TRBD1 matches at 10 bases. Per germline, CDR1 WSHSY and CDR2 SAAADI. The CDR3 totals 15 residues. Trimming at V came to 3 bases and at J to 5 bases, leaving 6 bases not matched to a gene. The CDR3 loop reads CASSDRDRGGTEAFF. CDR3 sequence (DNA): TGCGCCAGCAGTGACCGGGACAGGGGAGGGACTGAAGCTTTCTTT.

The CDR3 DNA follows: TGTGCCAGCAGCTTAGTAGTAGGGATTGGGACAGGGGACCTCCGCTACACCTTC. It codes for CASSLVVGIGTGDLRYTF. The chain employs TRBV7-8 and TRBJ1-2, with 10 bases that match TRBD1. The CDR3 runs to 18 residues. Per germline, CDR1 SGHVS and CDR2 FQNEAQ. Unmatched junction bases numbered 17, after V lost 1 base and J lost 9 bases. The full variable domain, rest sourced from reference TRBV7-8 and TRBJ1-2, is GAGVSQSPRYKVAKRGQDVALRCDPISGHVSLFWYQQALGQGPEFLTYFQNEAQLDKSGLPSDRFFAERPEGSVSTLKIQRTQQEDSAVYLCASSLVVGIGTGDLRYTFGSGTRLTVV.